A single sample gave rise to the 10 T cell receptor beta chains below, sequenced in a study of blood T cell repertoires in COVID-19. The data were produced by immunoSEQ multiplex PCR, yet TCRdb's version contains in-frame clones alone and is incomplete. The top ten clones hold around 3.7% of a sample with 45,000 or so clones, 85% to 90% of them seen once. The sequencing input was peripheral blood. Every receptor here comes from a man in his forties with COVID-19, enrolled during active disease.

This rearrangement joins TRBV7-2 to TRBJ2-1; 9 bases align to TRBD2. CDR3 length: 19 amino acids. V dropped 0 bases and J dropped 8; count of bases not matched to a gene: 17. Germline V gene lookup returns CDR1 SGHTA and CDR2 FQGNSA. The CDR3 bases are TGTGCCAGCAGCTTAGCGCGACTAGCGGACTGGTTTAGAGGGGATGAGCAGTTCTTC. The encoded protein is CASSLARLADWFRGDEQFF.

The table lists this clone with a few counts. In DNA, the CDR3 is TGTGCCAGCAGGGGGGGGAGCTCCTACGAGCAGTACTTC. Its translation is CASRGGSSYEQYF. This chain links TRBV6-5 with TRBJ2-7; 7 bases map to TRBD2. Unmatched junction bases numbered 2, after V lost 6 bases and J lost 0 bases. This CDR3 comprises 13 residues. Germline CDR1 reads MNHEY; CDR2 reads SVGAGI.

CDR3 bases: TGTGCCAGCAGTTCGACAGGGGTTTTGGGGAACACTGAAGCTTTCTTT. Translating gives CASSSTGVLGNTEAFF. This chain links TRBV6-5 with TRBJ1-1; TRBD1 matches 8 bases. The CDR3 is 16 residues long. With 4 bases clipped from V and 1 base from J, the junction kept 8 bases outside the gene matches. In germline, CDR1 is MNHEY, CDR2 SVGAGI.

This clone was recorded a few times. V gene TRBV4-1 combines with J gene TRBJ2-7, with a possible D match to TRBD1 (5 bases). The V gene lost 0 bases and the J gene lost 3 bases, with 15 bases spanning the gap. The CDR3 contains 16 residues. Germline V gives CDR1 MGHRA, CDR2 YSYEKL. The DNA for the CDR3 is TGCGCCAGCAGCCAAGAAGCGACAGCTTTTAGCTACGAGCAGTACTTC. Amino acid sequence: CASSQEATAFSYEQYF.

This rearrangement joins TRBV15 to TRBJ1-4; D is uncertain. Deletions cut 6 bases from V and 0 bases from J, with 14 bases between. Germline CDR1 and CDR2: LNHNV and YYDKDF (reference sequence). The CDR3 length is 16 residues. DNA of the CDR3: TGTGCCACCAGTCGATCGCTCGGGGCAACTAATGAAAAACTGTTTTTT. This sequence encodes CATSRSLGATNEKLFF.

This clone was detected only a few times. The chain carries TRBV4-1 and TRBJ2-7; TRBD2 aligns across 10 bases. Unmatched junction bases numbered 6, after V lost 4 bases and J lost 3 bases. This CDR3 has 15 residues. Per the germline V gene, CDR1 is MGHRA and CDR2 is YSYEKL. The CDR3 DNA is TGCGCCAGCAGCCTACTAGCGGGGACACGCTACGAGCAGTACTTC. It codes for CASSLLAGTRYEQYF.

This chain uses TRBV6-2 or TRBV6-3 with TRBJ1-1, with 9 bases lining up with TRBD1. Trimming took 0 bases from V and 4 from J; bases not matched to a gene: 3. The germline CDR1 and CDR2 sequences are MNHEY and SVGEGT. This CDR3 is built from 15 residues. In nucleotides, the CDR3 is TGTGCCAGCAGTTACTCGCCGGACAGGGGCACTGAAGCTTTCTTT. Protein product: CASSYSPDRGTEAFF.

The DNA of the CDR3 is TGTGCCAGCAGCTTGGTGGGGGCTAGTGCCGAAAATGAGCAGTTCTTC. It codes for CASSLVGASAENEQFF. J is TRBJ2-1 and V is TRBV5-5; perhaps TRBD1 as D (6 bases). The CDR3 runs to 16 residues. Looked up from germline, CDR1 is SGHKS and CDR2 is YYEKEE (reference sequence). The V and J ends lost 0 bases and 7 bases respectively, with 17 bases between them.

The chain recombines TRBV23-1 with TRBJ1-1; tentatively, D is TRBD1 (5 bases). TRBV23-1 is sorted into the ORF group, with uncertain function. The CDR3 runs to 16 residues. Trimming pared 0 bases from V and 1 base from J, leaving 12 bases between. CDR3 DNA: TGCGCCAGCAGTCAATCCCGGGGGGTGCGGAACACTGAAGCTTTCTTT. Residues: CASSQSRGVRNTEAFF.

V is TRBV11-1 and J is TRBJ1-6, with D maybe TRBD1 (5 bases). Per germline, CDR1 SGHAT and CDR2 FQDESV (reference sequence). The V end lost 4 bases, the J end lost 1 base, and 5 bases lay between the germline ends. This CDR3 region has 14 residues. The CDR3 spells CASSSGSYNSPLHF. CDR3 nucleotide sequence: TGTGCCAGCAGCTCAGGGTCCTATAATTCACCCCTCCACTTT.